This T cell receptor beta chain was obtained from a study of blood T cell repertoires in COVID-19. On the study more broadly: In each case, the material was cDNA or gDNA derived from T cells, B-cell-depleted T cells, or PBMCs.

TCRdb's copy holds only in-frame clones and misses some; the assay was immunoSEQ multiplex PCR. The table includes approximately 250,000 clones, about 87% detected once. The CDR3 has 16 amino acids. Trimming pared 5 bases from V and 3 bases from J, leaving 20 bases between. From germline, CDR1 is PRHDT and CDR2 FYEKMQ (reference sequence). Living in 24 US areas, the participants were between 18 and 89 years of age. Participant-reported clinical history was the basis for cohort assignment. This receptor was taken from a woman aged 30 to 39 with acute COVID-19. V and J are TRBV13 and TRBJ2-7; D perhaps matches TRBD1 (6 bases). The sequenced sample was PBMCs or T cells enriched from blood (not recorded which). CDR3 amino acids: CASSPTSEQGYYEQYF. The CDR3 nucleotides read TGTGCCAGCAGCCCCACCTCGGAACAGGGTTACTACGAGCAGTACTTC.